Listed below are T cell receptor beta chains from one sample, sequenced in a study of T cells in Graves' hyperthyroidism and ophthalmopathy. TCRdb re-analysed the multiplex PCR reads in MiXCR, keeping a single row per CDR3 protein. The sample consists of more than 500,000 distinct CDR3 sequences, about half of them appearing once. The sequencing sample was made of peripheral blood or thyroid tissue (not recorded which). Receptors were obtained from an adult woman with Graves' disease, either hyperthyroidism or ophthalmopathy (not recorded which). The CDR3 runs from the conserved cysteine through the conserved F or W. Fields, in order: V gene, J gene, CDR3 protein.

v_gene: TRBV28; j_gene: TRBJ1-1; CDR3aa: CASSLPDSKAFF
v_gene: TRBV20-1; j_gene: TRBJ1-3; CDR3aa: CSAGTGNTIYF
v_gene: TRBV5-1; j_gene: TRBJ2-2; CDR3aa: CASTRRLAGGPNTGELFF
v_gene: TRBV5-1; j_gene: TRBJ2-2; CDR3aa: CASSLARRDRSDGELFF
v_gene: TRBV11-1; j_gene: TRBJ2-5; CDR3aa: CASSQRGTPETQYF
v_gene: TRBV2; j_gene: TRBJ1-5; CDR3aa: CASSEDRANSNQPQHF
v_gene: TRBV7-9; j_gene: TRBJ1-2; CDR3aa: CASSFANTGYTF
v_gene: TRBV4-1; j_gene: TRBJ1-5; CDR3aa: CASSQVVGPNQPQHF
v_gene: TRBV20-1; j_gene: TRBJ1-5; CDR3aa: CSARDWRGGQPQHF
v_gene: TRBV7-9; j_gene: TRBJ1-6; CDR3aa: CASSWETPNSPLHF
v_gene: TRBV6-1; j_gene: TRBJ1-1; CDR3aa: CASSPDGGSCEAFF
v_gene: TRBV29-1; j_gene: TRBJ1-2; CDR3aa: CSALDSANYGYTF
v_gene: TRBV6-5; j_gene: TRBJ2-7; CDR3aa: CASSWTGTGSYEQYF
v_gene: TRBV24-1; j_gene: TRBJ1-2; CDR3aa: CATSDSPRNYGYTF
v_gene: TRBV2; j_gene: TRBJ1-4; CDR3aa: CASSDRALGVWDEKLFF
v_gene: TRBV10-2; j_gene: TRBJ1-4; CDR3aa: CASSLGGDQNEKLFF
v_gene: TRBV2; j_gene: TRBJ2-7; CDR3aa: CASSWTGLVYEQYF
v_gene: TRBV7-8; j_gene: TRBJ2-5; CDR3aa: CASRTLGAFAETQYF
v_gene: TRBV2; j_gene: TRBJ2-5; CDR3aa: CASGGDRGNQETQYF
v_gene: TRBV6-6; j_gene: TRBJ1-2; CDR3aa: CASTPLGGYGYTF
v_gene: TRBV11-2; j_gene: TRBJ2-5; CDR3aa: CASSLVLYQEAQYF
v_gene: TRBV20-1; j_gene: TRBJ2-7; CDR3aa: CSATFDRSYEHYF
v_gene: TRBV7-2; j_gene: TRBJ2-7; CDR3aa: CASSLGTSGLPYEQYF
v_gene: TRBV20-1; j_gene: TRBJ2-7; CDR3aa: CSARDQGSKEQYF
v_gene: TRBV25-1; j_gene: TRBJ1-6; CDR3aa: CASSTTPYNSPLHF
v_gene: TRBV7-3; j_gene: TRBJ2-5; CDR3aa: CASSPRAGGPGETQYF
v_gene: TRBV10-3; j_gene: TRBJ2-7; CDR3aa: CAISPTSGEGEYF
v_gene: TRBV6-5; j_gene: TRBJ1-5; CDR3aa: CASYHYETQHF
v_gene: TRBV29-1; j_gene: TRBJ1-5; CDR3aa: CSAGIGQQETQHF
v_gene: TRBV2; j_gene: TRBJ1-5; CDR3aa: CATGQAKETQHF
v_gene: TRBV20-1; j_gene: TRBJ1-2; CDR3aa: CSAKRRAGNGYTF
v_gene: TRBV5-5; j_gene: TRBJ2-7; CDR3aa: CASSFTSPTNEQYF
v_gene: TRBV10-3; j_gene: TRBJ2-7; CDR3aa: CAISDWTSGLKEQYF
v_gene: TRBV7-2; j_gene: TRBJ2-7; CDR3aa: CASSLTSGDTYEQYF
v_gene: TRBV4-1; j_gene: TRBJ2-7; CDR3aa: CASSQLDLITNTGEQYF
v_gene: TRBV7-3; j_gene: TRBJ2-3; CDR3aa: CASSLKFRGNTDTQYF
v_gene: TRBV13; j_gene: TRBJ2-6; CDR3aa: CASSWGGGGANVLTF
v_gene: TRBV7-2; j_gene: TRBJ1-1; CDR3aa: CASSLAVYYTEAFF
v_gene: TRBV15; j_gene: TRBJ2-2; CDR3aa: CATRQDLGSGELFF
v_gene: TRBV15; j_gene: TRBJ2-2; CDR3aa: CATSRGLAGGPDGELFF
v_gene: TRBV20-1; j_gene: TRBJ1-2; CDR3aa: CSARGQGGDYGYTF
v_gene: TRBV4-1; j_gene: TRBJ2-7; CDR3aa: CASSPFTGKVSYEQYF
v_gene: TRBV20-1; j_gene: TRBJ2-7; CDR3aa: CSAPSLAGVSYEQYF
v_gene: TRBV13; j_gene: TRBJ1-2; CDR3aa: CASSRRLSGNTF
v_gene: TRBV11-2; j_gene: TRBJ1-5; CDR3aa: CASSPSPGQPQHF
v_gene: TRBV10-3; j_gene: TRBJ1-2; CDR3aa: CAISDWDRLRANYGYTF
v_gene: TRBV7-6; j_gene: TRBJ1-4; CDR3aa: CASSLAGVTGEKLFF
v_gene: TRBV2; j_gene: TRBJ1-5; CDR3aa: CASSIGQSNQPQHF
v_gene: TRBV7-2; j_gene: TRBJ2-7; CDR3aa: CASSQREGSYEQYF
v_gene: TRBV29-1; j_gene: TRBJ2-7; CDR3aa: CSVAVGLAGAYEQYF
v_gene: TRBV5-1; j_gene: TRBJ1-4; CDR3aa: CASSLTGRDEKLFF
v_gene: TRBV20-1; j_gene: TRBJ2-7; CDR3aa: CSAITSGSPYF
v_gene: TRBV29-1; j_gene: TRBJ2-5; CDR3aa: CSVEGVETQYF